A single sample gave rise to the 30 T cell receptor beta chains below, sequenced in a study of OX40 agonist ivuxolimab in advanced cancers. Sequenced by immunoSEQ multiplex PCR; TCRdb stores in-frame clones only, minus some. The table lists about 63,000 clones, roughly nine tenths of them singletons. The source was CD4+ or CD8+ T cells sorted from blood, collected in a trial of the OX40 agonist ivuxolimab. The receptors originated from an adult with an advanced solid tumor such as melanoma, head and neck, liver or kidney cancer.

The CDR3 sequence: CASSSRTGSNSPLHF. DNA of the CDR3: TGTGCCAGCAGCTCTAGGACAGGGAGCAATTCACCCCTCCACTTT. The V call is TRBV27, the J call TRBJ1-6, with TRBD1 identical over 8 bases. Germline V gene sequence: CDR1 MNHEY, CDR2 SMNVEV (reference sequence). This CDR3 is 15 amino acids long. J was trimmed by 7 bases and V by 6 bases; bases with no gene match: 8.

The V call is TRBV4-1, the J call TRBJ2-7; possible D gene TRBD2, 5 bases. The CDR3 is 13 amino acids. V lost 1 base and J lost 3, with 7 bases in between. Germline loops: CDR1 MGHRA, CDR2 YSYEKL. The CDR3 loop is CASSQASGYEQYV. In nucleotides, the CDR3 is TGCGCCAGCAGCCAAGCCAGCGGCTACGAGCAGTACGTC.

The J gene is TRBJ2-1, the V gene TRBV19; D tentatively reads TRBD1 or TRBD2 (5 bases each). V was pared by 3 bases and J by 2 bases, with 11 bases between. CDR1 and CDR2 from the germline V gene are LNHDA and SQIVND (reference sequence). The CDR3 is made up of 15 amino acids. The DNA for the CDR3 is TGTGCCAGTAGTATTTTCGAGGGACCCTACAATGAGCAGTTCTTC. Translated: CASSIFEGPYNEQFF. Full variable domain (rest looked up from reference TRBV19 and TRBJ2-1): DGGITQSPKYLFRKEGQNVTLSCEQNLNHDAMYWYRQDPGQGLRLIYYSQIVNDFQKGDIAEGYSVSREKKESFPLTVTSAQKNPTAFYLCASSIFEGPYNEQFFGPGTRLTVL.

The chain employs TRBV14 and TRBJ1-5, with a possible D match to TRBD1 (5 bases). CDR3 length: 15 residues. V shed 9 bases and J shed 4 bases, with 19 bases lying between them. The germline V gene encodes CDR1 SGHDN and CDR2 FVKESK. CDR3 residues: CARRRTPLPNQPQHF. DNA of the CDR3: TGTGCCAGAAGGAGGACACCTCTTCCAAATCAGCCCCAGCATTTT.

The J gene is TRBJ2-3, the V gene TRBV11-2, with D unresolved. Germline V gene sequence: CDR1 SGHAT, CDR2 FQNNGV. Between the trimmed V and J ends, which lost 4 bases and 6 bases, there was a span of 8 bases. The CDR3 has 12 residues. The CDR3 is CASSSLRDTQYF. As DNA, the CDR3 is TGTGCCAGCAGCTCCCTTCGGGATACGCAGTATTTT.

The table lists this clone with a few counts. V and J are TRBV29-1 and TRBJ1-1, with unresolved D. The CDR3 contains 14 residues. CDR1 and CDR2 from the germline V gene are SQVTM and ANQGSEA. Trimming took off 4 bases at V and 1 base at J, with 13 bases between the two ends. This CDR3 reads CSVGWVGGNTEAFF. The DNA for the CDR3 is TGCAGCGTTGGTTGGGTGGGAGGGAACACTGAAGCTTTCTTT. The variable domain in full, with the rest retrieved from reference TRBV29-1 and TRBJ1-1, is SAVISQKPSRDICQRGTSLTIQCQVDSQVTMMFWYRQQPGQSLTLIATANQGSEATYESGFVIDKFPISRPNLTFSTLTVSNMSPEDSSIYLCSVGWVGGNTEAFFGQGTRLTVV.

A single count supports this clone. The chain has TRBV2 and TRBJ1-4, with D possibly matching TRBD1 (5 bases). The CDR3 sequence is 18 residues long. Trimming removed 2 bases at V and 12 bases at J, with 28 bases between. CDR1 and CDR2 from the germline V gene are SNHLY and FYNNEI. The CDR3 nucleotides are TGTGCCAGCAGTGAATGGGGCGGGGGGATACAGGCGGGCGTTCAACTGTTTTTT. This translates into CASSEWGGGIQAGVQLFF. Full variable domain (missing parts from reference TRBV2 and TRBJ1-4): EPEVTQTPSHQVTQMGQEVILRCVPISNHLYFYWYRQILGQKVEFLVSFYNNEISEKSEIFDDQFSVERPDGSNFTLKIRSTKLEDSAMYFCASSEWGGGIQAGVQLFFGSGTQLSVL.

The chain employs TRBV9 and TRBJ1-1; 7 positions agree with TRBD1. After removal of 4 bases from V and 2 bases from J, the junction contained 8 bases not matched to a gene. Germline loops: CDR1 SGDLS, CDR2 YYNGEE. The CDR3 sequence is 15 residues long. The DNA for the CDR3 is TGTGCCAGCAGCATAGCGACAGGGTCAAACACTGAAGCTTTCTTT. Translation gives CASSIATGSNTEAFF.

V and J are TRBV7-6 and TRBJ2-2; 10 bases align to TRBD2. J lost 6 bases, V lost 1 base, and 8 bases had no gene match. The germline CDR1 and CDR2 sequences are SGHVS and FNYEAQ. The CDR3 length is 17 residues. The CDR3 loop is CASSLEGGTSDAGELFF. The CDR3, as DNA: TGTGCCAGCAGCTTAGAAGGCGGGACTAGCGACGCCGGGGAGCTGTTTTTT.

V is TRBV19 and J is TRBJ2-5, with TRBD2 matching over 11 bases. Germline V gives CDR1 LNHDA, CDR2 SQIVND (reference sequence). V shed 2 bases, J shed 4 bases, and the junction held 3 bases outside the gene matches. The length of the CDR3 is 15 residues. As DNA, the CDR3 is TGTGCCAGTAGTATACTAGCGGGGGGTTCAGAGACCCAGTACTTC. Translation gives CASSILAGGSETQYF.

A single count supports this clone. CDR3 in DNA: TGTGCCAGCAGCTCCGGGTTGAGCTCCTACAATGAGCAGTTCTTC. Protein: CASSSGLSSYNEQFF. This chain connects TRBV13 to TRBJ2-1; no definite D call. V was cut by 4 bases and J by 0 bases, with 10 bases left in between. The germline gives CDR1 PRHDT, CDR2 FYEKMQ (reference sequence). The CDR3 length is 15 residues.

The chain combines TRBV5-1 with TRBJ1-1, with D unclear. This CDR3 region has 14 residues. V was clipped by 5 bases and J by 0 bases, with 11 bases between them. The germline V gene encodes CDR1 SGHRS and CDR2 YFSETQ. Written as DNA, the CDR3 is TGCGCCAGCAGTACCGGGGAAATGAACACTGAAGCTTTCTTT. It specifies CASSTGEMNTEAFF.

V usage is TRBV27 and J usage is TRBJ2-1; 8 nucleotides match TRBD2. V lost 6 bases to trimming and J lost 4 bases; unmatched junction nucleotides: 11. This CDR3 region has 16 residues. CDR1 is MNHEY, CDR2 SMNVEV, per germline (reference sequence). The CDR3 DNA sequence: TGTGCCAGCAGGAGAGTCGGGACTAGGTGGTACAATGAGCAGTTCTTC. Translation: CASRRVGTRWYNEQFF.

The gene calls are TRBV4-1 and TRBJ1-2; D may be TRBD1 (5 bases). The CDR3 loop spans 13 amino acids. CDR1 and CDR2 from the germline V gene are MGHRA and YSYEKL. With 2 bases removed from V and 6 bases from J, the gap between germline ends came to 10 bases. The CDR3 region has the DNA TGCGCCAGCAGCCAAACAGGAGGAGATGGCTACACCTTC. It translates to CASSQTGGDGYTF.

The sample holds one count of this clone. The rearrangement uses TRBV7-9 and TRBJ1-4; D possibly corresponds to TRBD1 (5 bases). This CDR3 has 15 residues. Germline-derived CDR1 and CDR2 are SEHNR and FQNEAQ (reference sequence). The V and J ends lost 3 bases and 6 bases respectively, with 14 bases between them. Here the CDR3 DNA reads TGTGCCAGCAGCTTCCCCGCAGGGATATATGAAAAACTGTTTTTT. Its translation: CASSFPAGIYEKLFF.

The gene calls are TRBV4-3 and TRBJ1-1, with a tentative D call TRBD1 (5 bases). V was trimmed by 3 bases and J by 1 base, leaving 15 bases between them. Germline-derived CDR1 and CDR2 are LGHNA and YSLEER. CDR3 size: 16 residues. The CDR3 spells CASSQGSGTRNTEAFF. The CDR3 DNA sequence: TGCGCCAGCAGCCAGGGTTCTGGGACCAGGAACACTGAAGCTTTCTTT.

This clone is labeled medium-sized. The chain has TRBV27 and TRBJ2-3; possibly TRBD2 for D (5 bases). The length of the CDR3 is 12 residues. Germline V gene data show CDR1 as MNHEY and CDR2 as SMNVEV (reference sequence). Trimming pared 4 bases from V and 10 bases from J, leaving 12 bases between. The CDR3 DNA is TGTGCCAGCAGTTCCACCCCGAGGGCGCAGTATTTT. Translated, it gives CASSSTPRAQYF.

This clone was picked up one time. CDR3 protein: CASSGTAQETQYF. The CDR3 coding sequence is TGTGCCAGCAGTGGGACTGCACAAGAGACCCAGTACTTC. This chain joins TRBV6-5 and TRBJ2-5, with D perhaps matching TRBD2 (6 bases). Germline CDR1 MNHEY, CDR2 SVGAGI. V lost 5 bases and J 2 bases, leaving 9 bases between the germline ends. The CDR3 runs to 13 residues.

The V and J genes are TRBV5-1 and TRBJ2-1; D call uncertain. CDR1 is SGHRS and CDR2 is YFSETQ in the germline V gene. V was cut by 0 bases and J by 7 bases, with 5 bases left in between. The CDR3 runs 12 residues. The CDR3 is CASSLDTNEQFF. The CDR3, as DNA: TGCGCCAGCAGCTTGGACACAAATGAGCAGTTCTTC.

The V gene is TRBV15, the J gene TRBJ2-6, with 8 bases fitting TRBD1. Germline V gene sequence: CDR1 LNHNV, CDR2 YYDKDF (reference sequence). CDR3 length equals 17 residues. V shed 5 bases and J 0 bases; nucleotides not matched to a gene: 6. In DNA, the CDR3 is TGTGCCACCAGCCCTCGACAGGGGATCTCTGGGGCCAACGTCCTGACTTTC. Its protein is CATSPRQGISGANVLTF.

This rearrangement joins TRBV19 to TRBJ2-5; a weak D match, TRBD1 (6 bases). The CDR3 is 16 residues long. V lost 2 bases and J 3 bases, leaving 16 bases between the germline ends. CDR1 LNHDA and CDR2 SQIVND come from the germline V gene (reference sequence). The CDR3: CASSIFHRVDEETQYF. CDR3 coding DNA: TGTGCCAGTAGTATATTTCACAGGGTGGACGAAGAGACCCAGTACTTC.

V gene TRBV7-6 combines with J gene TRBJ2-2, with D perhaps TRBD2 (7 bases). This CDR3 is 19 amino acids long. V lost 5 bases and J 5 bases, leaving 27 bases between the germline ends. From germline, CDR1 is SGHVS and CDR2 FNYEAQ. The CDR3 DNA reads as TGTGCCAGCAGCCTCCCACGGGACTCGGGGAGGGGGACAACCGGGGAGCTGTTTTTT. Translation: CASSLPRDSGRGTTGELFF.

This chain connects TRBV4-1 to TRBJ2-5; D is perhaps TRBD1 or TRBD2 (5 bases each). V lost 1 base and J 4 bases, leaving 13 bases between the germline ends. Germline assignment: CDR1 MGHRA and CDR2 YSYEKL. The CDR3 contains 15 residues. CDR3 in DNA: TGCGCCAGCAGCCAAGGAATGAGGGGCGTAGAGACCCAGTACTTC. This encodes CASSQGMRGVETQYF.

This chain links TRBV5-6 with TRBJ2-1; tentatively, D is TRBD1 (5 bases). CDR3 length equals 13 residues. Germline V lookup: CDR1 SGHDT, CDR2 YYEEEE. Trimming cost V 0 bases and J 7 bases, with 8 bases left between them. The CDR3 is CASSLDRSNEQFF. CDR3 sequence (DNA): TGTGCCAGCAGCTTGGACAGGTCGAATGAGCAGTTCTTC.

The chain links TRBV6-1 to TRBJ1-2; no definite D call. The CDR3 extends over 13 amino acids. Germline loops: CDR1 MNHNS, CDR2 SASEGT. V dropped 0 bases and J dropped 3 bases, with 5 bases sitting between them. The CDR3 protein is CASSEAGYYGYTF. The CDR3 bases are TGTGCCAGCAGTGAAGCAGGGTACTATGGCTACACCTTC.

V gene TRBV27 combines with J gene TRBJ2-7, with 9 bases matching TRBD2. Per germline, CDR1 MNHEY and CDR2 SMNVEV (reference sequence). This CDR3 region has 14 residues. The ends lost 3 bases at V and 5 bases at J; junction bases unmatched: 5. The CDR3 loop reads CASSLSGRQNEQYF. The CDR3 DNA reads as TGTGCCAGCAGTTTGAGCGGGAGGCAGAACGAGCAGTACTTC.

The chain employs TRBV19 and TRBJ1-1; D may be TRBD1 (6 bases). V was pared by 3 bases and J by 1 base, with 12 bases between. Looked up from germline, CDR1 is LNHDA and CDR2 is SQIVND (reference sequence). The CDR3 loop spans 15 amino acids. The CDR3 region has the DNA TGTGCCAGTAGTATTTGGGGAGGGGGGAACACTGAAGCTTTCTTT. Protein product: CASSIWGGGNTEAFF.

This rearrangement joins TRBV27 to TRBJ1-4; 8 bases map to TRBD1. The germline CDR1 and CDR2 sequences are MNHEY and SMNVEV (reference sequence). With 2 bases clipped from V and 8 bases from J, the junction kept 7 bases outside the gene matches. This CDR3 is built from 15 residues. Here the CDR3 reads CASSLGTRDREKLFF. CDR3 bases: TGTGCCAGCAGTTTAGGGACGAGGGACAGGGAAAAACTGTTTTTT.

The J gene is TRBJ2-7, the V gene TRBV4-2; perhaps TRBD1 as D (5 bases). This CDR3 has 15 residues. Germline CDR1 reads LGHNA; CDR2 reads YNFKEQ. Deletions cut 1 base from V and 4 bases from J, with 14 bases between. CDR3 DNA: TGTGCCAGCAGCCAAGGACGGCAGGGTCTTTACGAGCAGTACTTC. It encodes CASSQGRQGLYEQYF.

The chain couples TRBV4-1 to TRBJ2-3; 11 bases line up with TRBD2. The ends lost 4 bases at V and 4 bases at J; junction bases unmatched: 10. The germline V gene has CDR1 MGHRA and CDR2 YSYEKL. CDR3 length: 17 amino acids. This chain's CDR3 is CASSPTLLAGDADTQYF. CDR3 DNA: TGCGCCAGCAGCCCCACCTTACTAGCGGGGGACGCAGATACGCAGTATTTT.